Sequencing of this TCR beta chain was carried out in a study of blood T cell repertoires in COVID-19. Study overall: Samples came from the United States, Italy and Spain, spanning acute and convalescent COVID-19. T cells, B-cell-depleted T cells, or PBMCs supplied cDNA or gDNA.

Ten or more counts support this clone. Authors' data handling: Using reference gene primer amplification, nucleated cell counts were estimated. The assay was immunoSEQ multiplex PCR, and TCRdb's table has in-frame clones only and misses some. D and trimming come from the DNA, and the V and J calls and clone size come from that table. In the table there are 310,000 or so clones, approximately 86% of which are singletons. The specimen was peripheral blood. This clonotype was sampled from a man in his 70s with acute or convalescent COVID-19.

The CDR3 loop reads CASRKEDRAAFF. CDR3 sequence (DNA): TGTGCCAGCAGGAAGGAAGACAGGGCCGCTTTCTTT. This chain uses TRBV2 with TRBJ1-1; TRBD1 aligns across 7 bases. The CDR3 spans 12 residues. With 6 bases clipped from V and 11 bases from J, the junction kept 9 bases outside the gene matches. CDR1 and CDR2 (germline): SNHLY, FYNNEI. Together with reference TRBV2 and TRBJ1-1, the CDR3 gives the full variable domain: EPEVTQTPSHQVTQMGQEVILRCVPISNHLYFYWYRQILGQKVEFLVSFYNNEISEKSEIFDDQFSVERPDGSNFTLKIRSTKLEDSAMYFCASRKEDRAAFFGQGTRLTVV.